This T cell receptor beta chain emerged from a study of response to subunit inactivated influenza vaccine (dated by TCRdb to 2017 to 2018). About the investigation overall: The study used deep quantitative T cell receptor repertoire profiling to track responses to a trivalent subunit inactivated influenza vaccine.

The paper's findings and limits, for the study overall: It was suggested by the authors that each seasonal influenza vaccination may recruit only a limited number of new T cells.

The method was RT-PCR. Instrument on record: Illumina HiSeq 2500. TCRdb's own reprocessing of the public reads used fastp at Q25 and MiXCR and kept productive beta chains. Each entry is one CDR3 protein sequence, shown with its most common DNA and genes. The sample table holds about 480,000 distinct CDR3 sequences, of which approximately 12% were seen once. The ten largest account for 10% to 15% of the sample. Interpreted using the paper, the time point label stands for: approximately 45 days after influenza vaccine administration. This clonotype was seen more than once but under ten times. No antigen is known for it. No much larger clonotype is one base removed from it; base qualities were not supplied. Here V drops 0 bases and J drops 4 bases, and the junction holds 0 bases not matched to any gene. Taken from the germline V gene (reference sequence), the CDR1 and CDR2 loops are DFQATT and SNEGSKA. The CDR3 runs 13 residues from the cysteine to the phenylalanine. Only CDR3 DNA is held: 39 bases, read in frame from base 1.

This TCR was sampled from a man between 45 and 60 years old who received an inactivated influenza vaccine. Donor details come from another sample of the same person, matched by shared clones. This specimen was PBMCs from blood, taken around seven weeks after vaccination. The rearranged segments are TRBV20-1 and TRBJ2-5; 9 junctional bases match TRBD2. The base sequence is TGCAGTGCTAGAGAACTAGCGGGAGAGACCCAGTACTTC. Translated, it gives CSARELAGETQYF.